The rows below give T cell receptor beta chains drawn from one sample of a study of cytomegalovirus exposure and HLA in healthy donors. This table comes from immunoSEQ multiplex PCR, and its TCRdb copy is limited to in-frame clones, with some not included. The sample has 150,000 to 200,000 clones, approximately 86% seen once; the top ten hold roughly 1.9%. The sequenced material came from PBMCs. The receptor source for this set is a woman younger than 30 in good health and CMV-seronegative. Each CDR3 is given with its conserved first and last residue. D genes are given only for firm matches. Expanded clones get a size class; other rows say once, few or many, or leave the size out.

cdr3_length	v_call	clone_size	d_call	j_call	cdr3_nt	cdr3_aa
13	TRBV5-4	NA	NA	TRBJ1-1	TGTGCCAGCAGCCTCCTAACGAACACTGAAGCTTTCTTT	CASSLLTNTEAFF
16	TRBV4-1	NA	TRBD1	TRBJ1-1	TGCGCCAGCAGCCTCGGACAGGGACCCGGTGGCACTGAAGCTTTCTTT	CASSLGQGPGGTEAFF
17	TRBV10-3	NA	NA	TRBJ2-7	TGTGCCATCAGTGAGTCGAAAGGGGGATCCCCCCCGGCCGAGCAGTACTTC	CAISESKGGSPPAEQYF
16	TRBV7-9	NA	TRBD2	TRBJ2-1	TGTGCCAGCAGACAGGGAACTAGCGGGGGTTACAATGAGCAGTTCTTC	CASRQGTSGGYNEQFF
15	TRBV4-2	NA	TRBD1	TRBJ1-2	TGTGCCAGCAGCCTAACCAGGGGACAGGAGTATGGCTACACCTTC	CASSLTRGQEYGYTF
14	TRBV25-1	NA	NA	TRBJ2-7	TGTGCCAGCAGTGGGGGCACCGTCTACTACGAGCAGTACTTC	CASSGGTVYYEQYF
16	TRBV7-9	NA	NA	TRBJ2-5	TGTGCCAGCAGGATGTCCGGGTTCTCGGCCGAAGAGACCCAGTACTTC	CASRMSGFSAEETQYF
17	TRBV4-3	NA	NA	TRBJ2-3	TGCGCCAGCAGCCAGACCTCCGGGACATCCGGCACAGATACGCAGTATTTT	CASSQTSGTSGTDTQYF
16	TRBV5-4	NA	NA	TRBJ2-2	TGTGCCAGCAGCTTGTTGTTGGGGGGGAACACCGGGGAGCTGTTTTTT	CASSLLLGGNTGELFF
14	TRBV5-5	NA	NA	TRBJ1-6	TGTGCCAGCAGCTTGGGAGGGATTAATTCACCCCTCCACTTT	CASSLGGINSPLHF
16	TRBV13	NA	NA	TRBJ2-7	TGTGCCAGCAGCTTAGTTACGGGAGATCGACACTACGAGCAGTACTTC	CASSLVTGDRHYEQYF
15	TRBV19	NA	TRBD1	TRBJ1-1	TGTGCCAGTACCCGGGGACAGCTTATGAACACTGAAGCTTTCTTT	CASTRGQLMNTEAFF
13	TRBV5-6	NA	TRBD1	TRBJ2-5	TGTGCCAGCAGCCCGGCGGCAGGGGGGACCCAGTACTTC	CASSPAAGGTQYF
15	TRBV7-8	NA	NA	TRBJ1-6	TGTGCCAGCAGCTTAGAGTTGGGGGGTAATTCACCCCTCCACTTT	CASSLELGGNSPLHF
13	TRBV10-3	once	NA	TRBJ1-1	TGTGCCATCAGTGGGCGACAGAACACTGAAGCTTTCTTT	CAISGRQNTEAFF
15	TRBV11-2	NA	NA	TRBJ2-3	TGTGCCAGCAGCTCCCATGGGGGCGTTATAGATACGCAGTATTTT	CASSSHGGVIDTQYF
14	TRBV6-4	NA	TRBD2	TRBJ2-3	TGTGCCAGCAGTATAAGCGGGGGAGCAGATACGCAGTATTTT	CASSISGGADTQYF
16	TRBV9	NA	TRBD1	TRBJ2-7	TGTGCCAGCAGCGTGGCCACCGGGACAGCTTCCTACGAGCAGTACTTC	CASSVATGTASYEQYF
15	TRBV7-8	NA	NA	TRBJ2-1	TGTGCCAGCAGCCCAGGGTGGGACTCCTACAATGAGCAGTTCTTC	CASSPGWDSYNEQFF
15	TRBV10-3	NA	TRBD1	TRBJ1-5	TGTGCCATCAGTGCCTCGGGACAGGGCGTTCAGCCCCAGCATTTT	CAISASGQGVQPQHF
13	TRBV13	NA	NA	TRBJ1-2	TGTGCCAGCAGCTTAGGACAGGATTATGGCTACACCTTC	CASSLGQDYGYTF
14	TRBV7-8	NA	NA	TRBJ2-5	TGTGCCAGCAGCTTAGGTTCCGGGTTGGAGACCCAGTACTTC	CASSLGSGLETQYF
14	TRBV6-5	once	TRBD2	TRBJ2-3	TGTGCCAGCAGTAGCGGGGGCTACACAGATACGCAGTATTTT	CASSSGGYTDTQYF
12	TRBV29-1	NA	TRBD1	TRBJ2-5	TGCAGCGTACGACAGGGGGCAGAGACCCAGTACTTC	CSVRQGAETQYF
14	TRBV18	few	TRBD2	TRBJ2-3	TGTGCCACCCGACTAGCGACTAGCACAGATACGCAGTATTTT	CATRLATSTDTQYF
16	TRBV11-2	NA	NA	TRBJ2-1	TGTGCCAGCAGCCCGAGGACGCCGGGGTGGCACAATGAGCAGTTCTTC	CASSPRTPGWHNEQFF
14	TRBV27	NA	TRBD1	TRBJ1-5	TGTGCCTCCCCGACGGGGACAGACAATCAGCCCCAGCATTTT	CASPTGTDNQPQHF
14	TRBV5-4	NA	NA	TRBJ1-1	TGTGCCAGCAGCTACGGGGAGGGTAACACTGAAGCTTTCTTT	CASSYGEGNTEAFF
14	TRBV5-4	once	NA	TRBJ2-5	TGTGCCAGCAGCTCCAGGTCGGTTGAGGAGACCCAGTACTTC	CASSSRSVEETQYF
14	TRBV11-2	NA	NA	TRBJ2-7	TGTGCCAGCAGCTTAGGCAGGTACTCCTACGAGCAGTACTTC	CASSLGRYSYEQYF
12	TRBV11-2	NA	NA	TRBJ2-5	TGTGCCAGCAGCTTAGACGGTGGGACCCAGTACTTC	CASSLDGGTQYF
14	TRBV5-1	NA	NA	TRBJ2-7	TGCGCCAGCAGCTTGGGTCCAGGGGCCTACGAGCAGTACTTC	CASSLGPGAYEQYF